This T cell receptor beta chain was identified in a study of cytomegalovirus exposure and HLA in healthy donors. Primers included in the PCR were 60 Vbeta and 13 Jbeta primers. Sequencing used immunoSEQ multiplex PCR; TCRdb keeps in-frame clones, though not all of them. The table shows 100,000 to 150,000 clones, with approximately 78% occurring only once. This receptor was identified in a woman aged 45-59 years in good health and CMV-seropositive. Sequencing used PBMCs.

The CDR3 DNA sequence: TGTGCCAGCAGTCCGACAGGGTTCACCGGGGAGCTGTTTTTT. It codes for CASSPTGFTGELFF. This chain joins TRBV27 and TRBJ2-2; 7 nucleotides agree with TRBD1. Unmatched junction bases numbered 4, after V lost 5 bases and J lost 4 bases. This CDR3 is built from 14 residues. Per germline, CDR1 MNHEY and CDR2 SMNVEV (reference sequence).